This TCR beta chain was profiled in a study of long-term antiretroviral therapy in people with HIV. Findings and caveats of the study: Transplant-donor-level diversity was not reached after ART, though diversity increased. Clones with expansion before ART led the repertoire at all time points.

The immunoSEQ assay was v3.0, run at survey level. The table came from immunoSEQ multiplex PCR; TCRdb's copy has only in-frame clones and leaves some out. The table shows around 8,600 clones, with 75% to 80% occurring only once. CDR1 and CDR2 from the germline V gene are WSHSY and SAAADI. With 4 bases removed from V and 0 bases from J, the gap between germline ends came to 9 bases. The CDR3 runs 14 residues. On this clone itself: Its antigen is currently unknown.

The chain links TRBV10-2 to TRBJ1-2, with D uncertain. The source of this sequence is a man between 40 and 49 years old with HIV. The material was unsorted PBMCs, obtained 0.6 years before starting antiretroviral therapy. CDR3 nucleotides: TGCGCCAGCAGTGGCTCCAGGACTAACTATGGCTACACCTTC. Translation gives CASSGSRTNYGYTF.